Sequencing of this T cell receptor beta chain was carried out in a study of response to subunit inactivated influenza vaccine. This clonotype has just a few counts. Using its own MiXCR run on the RT-PCR reads, TCRdb lists one record per CDR3 protein. The sample has around 530,000 distinct CDR3 sequences; approximately 15% are singletons. CDR3 size: 16 residues. The V gene end was trimmed by 0 bases and the J gene end by 7 bases; junction bases not matched to a gene: 12. Germline V gene lookup returns CDR1 DFQATT and CDR2 SNEGSKA (reference sequence). The clonotype comes from a man aged 45 to 75 who received an inactivated influenza vaccine. Source: CD4+ T cells sorted from PBMCs, taken around 25 months after vaccination. The rearrangement links TRBV20-1 to TRBJ2-1, with TRBD1 identical over 7 bases. As DNA, the CDR3 is TGCAGTGCTAGAGACTTCAGGGGGTCAACTCAGAATGAGCAGTTCTTC. The encoded protein is CSARDFRGSTQNEQFF.